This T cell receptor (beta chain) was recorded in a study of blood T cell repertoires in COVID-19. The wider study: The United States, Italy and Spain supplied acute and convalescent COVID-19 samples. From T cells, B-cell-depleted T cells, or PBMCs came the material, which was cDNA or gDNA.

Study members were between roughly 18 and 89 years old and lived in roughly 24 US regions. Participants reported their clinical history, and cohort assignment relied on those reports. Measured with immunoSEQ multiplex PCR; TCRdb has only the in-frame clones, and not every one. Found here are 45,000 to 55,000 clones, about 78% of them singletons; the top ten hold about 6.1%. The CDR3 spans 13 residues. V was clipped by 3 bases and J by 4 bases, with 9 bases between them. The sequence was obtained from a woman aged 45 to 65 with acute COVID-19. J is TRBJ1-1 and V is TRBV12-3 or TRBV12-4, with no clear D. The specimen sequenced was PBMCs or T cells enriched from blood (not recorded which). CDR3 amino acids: CASSLGRGTEAFF. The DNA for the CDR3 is TGTGCCAGCAGTTTGGGTCGAGGCACTGAAGCTTTCTTT.